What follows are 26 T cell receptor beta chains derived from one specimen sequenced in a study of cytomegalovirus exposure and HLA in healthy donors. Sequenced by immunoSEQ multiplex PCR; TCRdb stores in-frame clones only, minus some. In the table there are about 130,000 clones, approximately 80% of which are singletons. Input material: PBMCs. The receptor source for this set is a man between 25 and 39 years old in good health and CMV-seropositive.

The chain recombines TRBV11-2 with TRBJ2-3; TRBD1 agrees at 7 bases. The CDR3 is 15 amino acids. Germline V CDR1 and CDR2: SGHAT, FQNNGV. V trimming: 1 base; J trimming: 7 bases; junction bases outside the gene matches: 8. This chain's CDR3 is CASSLALTGYYTQYF. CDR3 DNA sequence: TGTGCCAGCAGCTTAGCCCTGACAGGGTACTATACGCAGTATTTT.

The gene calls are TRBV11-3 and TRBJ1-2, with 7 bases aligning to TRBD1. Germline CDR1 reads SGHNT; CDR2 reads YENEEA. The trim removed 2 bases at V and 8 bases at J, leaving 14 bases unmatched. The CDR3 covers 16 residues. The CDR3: CASSLTLDRVVLGYTF. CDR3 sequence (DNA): TGTGCCAGCAGCTTAACCCTAGACAGGGTGGTCTTAGGCTACACCTTC.

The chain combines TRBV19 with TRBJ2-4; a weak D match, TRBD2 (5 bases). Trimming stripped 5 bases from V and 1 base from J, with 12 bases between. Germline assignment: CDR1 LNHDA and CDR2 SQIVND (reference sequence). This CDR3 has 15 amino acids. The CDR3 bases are TGTGCCAGTAGTGACCCTAGCTTGGCCAAAAACATTCAGTACTTC. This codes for CASSDPSLAKNIQYF.

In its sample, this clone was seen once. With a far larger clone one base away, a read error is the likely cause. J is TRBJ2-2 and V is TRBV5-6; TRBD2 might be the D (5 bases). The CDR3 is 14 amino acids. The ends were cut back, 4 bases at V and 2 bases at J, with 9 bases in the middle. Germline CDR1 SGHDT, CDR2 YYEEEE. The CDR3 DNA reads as TGTGCCAGCAGCATCGGGGTTAACACCGGGGAGCTGTTTTTT. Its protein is CASSIGVNTGELFF.

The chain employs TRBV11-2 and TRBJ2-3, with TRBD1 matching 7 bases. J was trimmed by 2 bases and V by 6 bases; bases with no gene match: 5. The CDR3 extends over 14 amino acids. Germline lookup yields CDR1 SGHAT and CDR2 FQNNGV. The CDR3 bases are TGTGCCAGCAGAAAACAGGGGTACACAGATACGCAGTATTTT. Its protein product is CASRKQGYTDTQYF.

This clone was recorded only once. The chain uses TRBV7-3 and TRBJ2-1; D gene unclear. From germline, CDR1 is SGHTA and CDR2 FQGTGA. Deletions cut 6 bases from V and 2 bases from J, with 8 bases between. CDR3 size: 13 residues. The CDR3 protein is CASSTTPYNEQFF. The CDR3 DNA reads TGTGCCAGCAGTACGACACCCTACAATGAGCAGTTCTTC.

The CDR3 spells CSVETGLGQPQHF. The CDR3 DNA reads TGCAGCGTTGAAACAGGGCTAGGTCAGCCCCAGCATTTT. V is TRBV29-1 and J is TRBJ1-5; perhaps TRBD1 as D (6 bases). The germline V and J ends were trimmed by 2 bases and 6 bases, with 11 bases remaining between them. This CDR3 has 13 amino acids. Germline V CDR1 and CDR2: SQVTM, ANQGSEA.

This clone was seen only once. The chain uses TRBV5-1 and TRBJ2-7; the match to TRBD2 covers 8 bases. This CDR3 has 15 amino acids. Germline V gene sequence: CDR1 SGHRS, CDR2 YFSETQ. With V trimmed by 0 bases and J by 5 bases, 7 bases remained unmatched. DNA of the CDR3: TGCGCCAGCAGCTTGGGGCAGCGGGAGACGAACGAGCAGTACTTC. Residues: CASSLGQRETNEQYF.

The DNA for the CDR3 is TGCAGCGTCCGACTGAACTATGGCTACACCTTC. Its translation: CSVRLNYGYTF. The J gene is TRBJ1-2, the V gene TRBV29-1; D remains unclear. The germline V gene encodes CDR1 SQVTM and CDR2 ANQGSEA. The V end lost 6 bases, the J end lost 2 bases, and 7 bases lay between the germline ends. The CDR3 length is 11 residues.

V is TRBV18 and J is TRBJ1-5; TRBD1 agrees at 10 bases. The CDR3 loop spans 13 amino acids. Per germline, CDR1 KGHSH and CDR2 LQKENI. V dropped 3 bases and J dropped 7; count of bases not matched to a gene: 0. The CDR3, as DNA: TGTGCCAGCTCACCGGGACAGGGGCAGCCCCAGCATTTT. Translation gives CASSPGQGQPQHF.

The CDR3 DNA sequence: TGTGCTGGCGGAGTCGAGCAGTACTTC. Residues: CAGGVEQYF. The chain carries TRBV7-3 and TRBJ2-7; no definite D call. The CDR3 is 9 amino acids. CDR1 and CDR2 from the germline V gene are SGHTA and FQGTGA. The full variable domain, in which reference TRBV7-3 and TRBJ2-7 provide the parts outside the CDR3, is GAGVSQTPSNKVTEKGKYVELRCDPISGHTALYWYRQSLGQGPEFLIYFQGTGAADDSGLPNDRFFAVRPEGSVSTLKIQRTERGDSAVYLCAGGVEQYFGPGTRLTVT.

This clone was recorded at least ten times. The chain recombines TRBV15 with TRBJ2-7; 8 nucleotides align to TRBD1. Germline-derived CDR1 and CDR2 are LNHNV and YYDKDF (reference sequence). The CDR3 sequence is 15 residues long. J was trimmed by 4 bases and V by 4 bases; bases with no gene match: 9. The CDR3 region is CATSNLQGDIYEQYF. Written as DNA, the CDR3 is TGTGCCACCAGCAATCTACAGGGGGACATATACGAGCAGTACTTC.

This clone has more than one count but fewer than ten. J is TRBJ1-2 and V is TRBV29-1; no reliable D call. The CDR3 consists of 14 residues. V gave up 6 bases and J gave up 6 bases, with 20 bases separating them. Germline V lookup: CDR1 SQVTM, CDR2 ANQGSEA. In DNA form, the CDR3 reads TGCAGCGTCCCCGGGGTGGGTAGAGTAAATGGCTACACCTTC. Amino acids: CSVPGVGRVNGYTF.

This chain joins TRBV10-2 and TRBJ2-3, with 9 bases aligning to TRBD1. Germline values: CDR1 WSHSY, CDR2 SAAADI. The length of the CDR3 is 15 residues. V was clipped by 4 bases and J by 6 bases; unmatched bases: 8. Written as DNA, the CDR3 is TGCGCCAGCAGTGGGGGACAGGGTCGTGGGGATACGCAGTATTTT. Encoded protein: CASSGGQGRGDTQYF.

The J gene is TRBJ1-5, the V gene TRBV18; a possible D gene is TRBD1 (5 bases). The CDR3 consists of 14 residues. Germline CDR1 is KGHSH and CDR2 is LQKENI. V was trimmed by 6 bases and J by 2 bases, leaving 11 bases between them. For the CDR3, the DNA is TGTGCCAGCTCCCCGGGACTTGGCAATCAGCCCCAGCATTTT. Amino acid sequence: CASSPGLGNQPQHF.

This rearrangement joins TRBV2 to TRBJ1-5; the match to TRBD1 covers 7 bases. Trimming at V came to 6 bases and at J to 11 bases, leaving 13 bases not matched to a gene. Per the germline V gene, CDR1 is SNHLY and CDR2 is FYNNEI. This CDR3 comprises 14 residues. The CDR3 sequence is CASRSSTGSLAQHF. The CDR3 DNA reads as TGTGCCAGCAGATCTTCGACAGGGAGTTTGGCCCAGCATTTT.

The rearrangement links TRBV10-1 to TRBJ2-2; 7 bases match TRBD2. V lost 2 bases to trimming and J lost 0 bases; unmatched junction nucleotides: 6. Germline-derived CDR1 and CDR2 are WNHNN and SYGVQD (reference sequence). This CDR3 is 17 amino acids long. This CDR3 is CASSEDGGGSNTGELFF. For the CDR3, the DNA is TGCGCCAGCAGTGAGGATGGCGGGGGTTCGAACACCGGGGAGCTGTTTTTT.

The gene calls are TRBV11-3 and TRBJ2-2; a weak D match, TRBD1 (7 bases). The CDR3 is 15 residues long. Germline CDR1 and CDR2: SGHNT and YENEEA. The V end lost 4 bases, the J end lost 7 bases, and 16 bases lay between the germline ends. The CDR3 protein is CASSSPDREVGELFF. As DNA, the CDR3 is TGTGCCAGCAGCTCGCCCGACAGGGAGGTCGGGGAGCTGTTTTTT.

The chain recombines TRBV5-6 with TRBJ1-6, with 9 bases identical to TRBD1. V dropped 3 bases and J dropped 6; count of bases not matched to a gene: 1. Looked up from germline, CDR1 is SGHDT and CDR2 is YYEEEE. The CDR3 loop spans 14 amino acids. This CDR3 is CASSWGQGNSPLHF. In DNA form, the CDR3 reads TGTGCCAGCAGCTGGGGACAGGGTAATTCACCCCTCCACTTT.

For the CDR3, the DNA is TGTGCCAGCAGCCTAGGACTAGTTAAGAGCGACGAGCAGTACTTC. This translates into CASSLGLVKSDEQYF. The genes are TRBV9 and TRBJ2-7; 7 nucleotides match TRBD2. The CDR3 runs to 15 residues. V lost 4 bases to trimming and J lost 5 bases; unmatched junction nucleotides: 12. CDR1 SGDLS and CDR2 YYNGEE come from the germline V gene.

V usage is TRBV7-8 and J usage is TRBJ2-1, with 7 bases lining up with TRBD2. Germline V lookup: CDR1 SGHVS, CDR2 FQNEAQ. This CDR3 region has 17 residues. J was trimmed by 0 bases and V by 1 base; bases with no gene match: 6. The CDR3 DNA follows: TGTGCCAGCAGCTTAGTTCCGGGAGGCGGCTCCTACAATGAGCAGTTCTTC. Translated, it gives CASSLVPGGGSYNEQFF.

DNA for the CDR3: TGTGCCAGCAGTGAATGGGGAGGGGTGGGGGAGCTGTTTTTT. This encodes CASSEWGGVGELFF. The genes are TRBV25-1 and TRBJ2-2; 7 bases agree with TRBD2. The V gene's germline CDR1 is MGHDK and CDR2 SYGVNS. The CDR3 covers 14 residues. Losses at the gene ends were 1 base for V and 8 bases for J; bases not matched to a gene: 4.

The CDR3 loop is CASSPLQATDSPLHF. Here the CDR3 DNA reads TGTGCCAGCTCACCCCTACAGGCTACGGATTCACCCCTCCACTTT. The chain has TRBV18 and TRBJ1-6; perhaps TRBD1 as D (5 bases). Germline CDR1 KGHSH, CDR2 LQKENI. There are 15 residues in the CDR3. Trimming took 3 bases from V and 8 from J, leaving 14 bases between them.

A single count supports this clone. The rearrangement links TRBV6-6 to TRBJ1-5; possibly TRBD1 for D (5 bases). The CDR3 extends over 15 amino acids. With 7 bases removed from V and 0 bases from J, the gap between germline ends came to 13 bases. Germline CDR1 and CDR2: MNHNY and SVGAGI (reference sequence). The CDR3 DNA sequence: TGTGCCAGCACCCCCGGGGGGTATAGCAATCAGCCCCAGCATTTT. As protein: CASTPGGYSNQPQHF.

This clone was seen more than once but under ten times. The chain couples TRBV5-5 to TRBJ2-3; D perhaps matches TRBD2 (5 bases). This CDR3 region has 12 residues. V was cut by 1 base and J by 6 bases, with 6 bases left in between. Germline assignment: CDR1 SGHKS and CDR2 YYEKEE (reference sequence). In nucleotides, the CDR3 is TGTGCCAGCAGCTTGACGGGGGATACGCAGTATTTT. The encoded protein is CASSLTGDTQYF.

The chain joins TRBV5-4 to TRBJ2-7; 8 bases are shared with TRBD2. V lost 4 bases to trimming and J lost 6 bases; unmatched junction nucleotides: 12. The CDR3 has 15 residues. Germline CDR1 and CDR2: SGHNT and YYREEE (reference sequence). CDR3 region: CASSLEAGGSGEQYF. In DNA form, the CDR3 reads TGTGCCAGCAGCCTTGAGGCGGGAGGATCCGGCGAGCAGTACTTC.